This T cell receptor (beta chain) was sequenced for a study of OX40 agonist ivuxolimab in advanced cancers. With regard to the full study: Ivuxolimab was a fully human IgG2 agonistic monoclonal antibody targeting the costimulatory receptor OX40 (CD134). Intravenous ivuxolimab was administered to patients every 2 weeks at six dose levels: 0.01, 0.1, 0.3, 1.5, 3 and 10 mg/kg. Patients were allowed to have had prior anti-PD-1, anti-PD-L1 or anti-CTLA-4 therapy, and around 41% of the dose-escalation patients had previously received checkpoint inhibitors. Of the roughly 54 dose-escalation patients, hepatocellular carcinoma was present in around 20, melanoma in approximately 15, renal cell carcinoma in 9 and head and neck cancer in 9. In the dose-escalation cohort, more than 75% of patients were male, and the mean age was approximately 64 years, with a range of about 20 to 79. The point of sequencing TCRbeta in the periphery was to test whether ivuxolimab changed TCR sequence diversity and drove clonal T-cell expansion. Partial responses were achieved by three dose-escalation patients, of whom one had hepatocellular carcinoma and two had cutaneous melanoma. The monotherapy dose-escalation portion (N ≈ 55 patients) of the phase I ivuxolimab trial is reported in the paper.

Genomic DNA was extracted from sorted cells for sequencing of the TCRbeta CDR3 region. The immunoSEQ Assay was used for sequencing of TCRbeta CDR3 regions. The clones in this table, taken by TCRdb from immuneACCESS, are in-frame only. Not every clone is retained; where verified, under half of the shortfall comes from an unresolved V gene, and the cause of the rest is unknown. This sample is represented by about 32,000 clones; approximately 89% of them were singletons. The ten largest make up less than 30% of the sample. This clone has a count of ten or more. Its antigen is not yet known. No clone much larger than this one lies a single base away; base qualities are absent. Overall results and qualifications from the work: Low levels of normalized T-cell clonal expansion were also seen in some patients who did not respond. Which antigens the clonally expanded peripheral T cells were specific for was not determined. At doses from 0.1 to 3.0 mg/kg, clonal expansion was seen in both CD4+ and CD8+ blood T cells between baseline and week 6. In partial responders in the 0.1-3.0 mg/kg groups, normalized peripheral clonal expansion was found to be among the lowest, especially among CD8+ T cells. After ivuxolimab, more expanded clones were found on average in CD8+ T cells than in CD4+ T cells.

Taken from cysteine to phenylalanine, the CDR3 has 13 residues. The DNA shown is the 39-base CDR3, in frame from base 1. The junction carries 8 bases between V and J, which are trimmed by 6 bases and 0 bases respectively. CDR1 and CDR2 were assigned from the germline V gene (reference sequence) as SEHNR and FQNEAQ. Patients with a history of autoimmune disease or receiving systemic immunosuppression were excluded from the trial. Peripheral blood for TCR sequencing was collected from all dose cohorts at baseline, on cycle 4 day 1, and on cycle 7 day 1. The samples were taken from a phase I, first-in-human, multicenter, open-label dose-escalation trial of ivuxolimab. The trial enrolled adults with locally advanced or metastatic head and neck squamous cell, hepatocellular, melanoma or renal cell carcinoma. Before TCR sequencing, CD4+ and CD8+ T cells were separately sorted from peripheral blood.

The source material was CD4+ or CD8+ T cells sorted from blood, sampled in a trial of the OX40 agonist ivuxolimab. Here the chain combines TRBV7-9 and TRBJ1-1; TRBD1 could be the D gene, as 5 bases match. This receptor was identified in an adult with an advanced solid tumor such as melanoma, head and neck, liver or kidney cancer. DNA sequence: TGTGCCAGCAGTGGACACATGAACACTGAAGCTTTCTTT. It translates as CASSGHMNTEAFF.